This TCR beta chain emerged from a study of cytomegalovirus exposure and HLA in healthy donors. Points from the study as a whole: The productive fraction for most TCR beta V segments was about 87% or about 30% in an earlier analysis. As a later analysis showed, several of the most significant clusters appeared to be linked to common viral pathogens.

This CDR3 comprises 16 residues. Germline-derived CDR1 and CDR2 are LNHNV and YYDKDF (reference sequence). Deletions cut 5 bases from V and 7 bases from J, with 21 bases between. With respect to this clone: The antigen is unknown.

In the PCR, 60 Vbeta and 13 Jbeta primers were used. In the original workflow: Later work found approximately 87 million unique TCR beta chains, with some 11 million shared. Assay: immunoSEQ multiplex PCR; the TCRdb copy retains only in-frame clones and omits some. The V and J calls and clone size were taken over from that table, and D and trimming were inferred from the DNA. The data show over 150,000 clones, 65% to 80% seen once. V usage is TRBV15 and J usage is TRBJ2-1, with D maybe TRBD2 (5 bases). This sequence was found in a woman aged 45-59 years in good health and CMV-seropositive. The sequencing input was PBMCs. CDR3 in DNA: TGTGCCACCAGCGGAAAATCGGGAACTCCAAGGAATGAGCAGTTCTTC. This encodes CATSGKSGTPRNEQFF.